These 2 T cell receptor beta chains came from one sample sequenced in a study of T cell repertoires in cytomegalovirus infection. These receptors' antigens are unknown. TCRdb passed the reads through MiXCR, listing each CDR3 protein once. In the table there are some 110,000 distinct CDR3 sequences, 9.5% to 13% of which are singletons. Sequencing input: PBMCs, sequenced either directly or after in vitro stimulation (not recorded which). These receptor sequences come from a human donor in good health (CMV status not recorded). Some clones in this sample may be carry-over from other donors' samples.

This clonotype occurred many times. The rearrangement joins TRBV7-8 to TRBJ2-2; D is undetermined. CDR1 is SGHVS, CDR2 FQNEAQ, per germline. V gave up 2 bases and J gave up 6 bases, with 7 bases separating them. The CDR3 has 13 amino acids. CDR3 DNA: TGTGCCAGCAGCTTATTAGGCGCCGGGGAGCTGTTTTTT. This sequence encodes CASSLLGAGELFF.

This clonotype has ten or more counts. V usage is TRBV19 and J usage is TRBJ1-3, with D maybe TRBD1 (6 bases). Germline lookup yields CDR1 LNHDA and CDR2 SQIVND (reference sequence). The length of the CDR3 is 16 residues. Between the trimmed V and J ends, which lost 7 bases and 4 bases, there was a span of 20 bases. The CDR3 reads CASILGGGGYGNTIYF. The DNA of the CDR3 is TGTGCCAGTATCCTCGGAGGGGGTGGCTACGGAAACACCATATATTTT.